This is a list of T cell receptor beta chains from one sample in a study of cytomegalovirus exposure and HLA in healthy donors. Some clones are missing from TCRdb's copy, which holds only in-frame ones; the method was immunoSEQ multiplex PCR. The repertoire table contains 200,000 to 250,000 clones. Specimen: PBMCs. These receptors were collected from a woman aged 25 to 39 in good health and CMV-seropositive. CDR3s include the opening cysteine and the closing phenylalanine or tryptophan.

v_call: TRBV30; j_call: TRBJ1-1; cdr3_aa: CAFSWTGGPGTEAFF
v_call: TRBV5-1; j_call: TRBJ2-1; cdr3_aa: CASSYLAGGPNEQFF
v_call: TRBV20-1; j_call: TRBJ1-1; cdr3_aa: CAGAEAFF
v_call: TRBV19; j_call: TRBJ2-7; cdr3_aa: CASSPWDSSYEQYF
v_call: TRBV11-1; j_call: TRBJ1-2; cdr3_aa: CASSIETGANYGYTF
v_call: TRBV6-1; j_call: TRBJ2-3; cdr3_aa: CASSLDPSTDTQYF
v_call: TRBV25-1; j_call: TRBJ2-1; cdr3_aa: CASIRDSLYNEQFF
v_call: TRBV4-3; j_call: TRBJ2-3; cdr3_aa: CASSQHSGRGGDTQYF
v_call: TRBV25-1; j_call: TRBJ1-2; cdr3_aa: CASSAGQGWEDGYTF
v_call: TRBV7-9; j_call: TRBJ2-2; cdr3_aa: CASSGLAGGRTGELFF
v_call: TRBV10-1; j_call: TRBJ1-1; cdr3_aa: CASRGQANTEAFF
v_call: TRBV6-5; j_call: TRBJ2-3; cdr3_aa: CASRLAGVTDTQYF
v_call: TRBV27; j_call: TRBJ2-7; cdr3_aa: CASSSPGGSYEQYF
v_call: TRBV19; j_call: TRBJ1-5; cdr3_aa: CAIAGTGNQPQHF
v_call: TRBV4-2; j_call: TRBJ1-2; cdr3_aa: CASSQGQRDGYTF
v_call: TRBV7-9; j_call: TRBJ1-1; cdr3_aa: CASSTVNTEAFF
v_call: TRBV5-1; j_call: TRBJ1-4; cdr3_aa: CASSFRLVPRGRTTNEKLFF
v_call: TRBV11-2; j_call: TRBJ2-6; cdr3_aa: CASSLVGQRAPGANVLTF
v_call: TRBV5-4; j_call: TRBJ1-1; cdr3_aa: CASSLAGGDTEAFF